The present T cell receptor beta chain was sequenced within a study of cytomegalovirus exposure and HLA in healthy donors. All the people who gave samples were healthy bone marrow donors. The PCR made use of 60 Vbeta and 13 Jbeta primers. Measured with immunoSEQ multiplex PCR; TCRdb has only the in-frame clones, and not every one. The profile shows some 110,000 clones, around three quarters of them singletons. Regarding this clone: The antigen is undetermined.

General study points: Highly shared variants forming one cluster were likely a sequencing artifact. It was reported that TCR beta sequences correctly inferred the HLA-A and HLA-B alleles for most subjects.

Germline-derived CDR1 and CDR2 are LNHNV and YYDKDF (reference sequence). The J segment lost 0 bases and the V segment lost 1 base, leaving 5 bases of the junction unmatched. The CDR3 length is 17 residues. This chain links TRBV15 with TRBJ1-4; 7 bases fit TRBD1. The sequenced material came from PBMCs. This TCR derives from a man between 45 and 60 years old in good health and CMV-seropositive. The DNA for the CDR3 is TGTGCCACCAGCAGAGGACAGGGAGCTGCAACTAATGAAAAACTGTTTTTT. Its translation: CATSRGQGAATNEKLFF.